This T cell receptor beta chain derives from a study of shared clonotypes between healthy human individuals (dated by TCRdb to about 2020). Broadly, across the study: The cohort comprised a couple of women and a few men aged 18 to 49 years. For each donor, three plates each were used for CD4 naive and CD4 memory, two plates were used for CD8 naive, and one plate was used for CD8 memory. To estimate repertoire size and how much clonotypes are shared between individuals, the study performed deep sequencing of blood TCR repertoires from roughly five healthy adults. Different laboratories and diverse techniques were used to prepare libraries and sequence TCR repertoires, to increase sequencing depth and limit assay-specific biases. Between about 0.8 and 9 billion PBMCs per donor were obtained by leukapheresis.

For the CD8 naive samples, CD45RO-negative cells were positively selected for CCR7, yielding a CD45RA+CCR7+ population from which TemRA cells were excluded. The donors were healthy, HIV-negative adults who had no recently reported acute infections or vaccinations. Every donor was a Caucasian adult living in Nashville, Tennessee, USA. Blood was collected by leukapheresis, and PBMCs were isolated by Ficoll-Histopaque density gradient centrifugation and then cryopreserved in liquid nitrogen vapor phase. Analytical flow cytometry was used to check the purity and quantity of every magnetically sorted T cell population. Each sorted fraction had its genomic DNA isolated and then quantified by UV absorbance on a Nanodrop 2000c. According to the germline V gene, CDR1 reads SGHVS and CDR2 reads FNYEAQ. V is cut by 1 base and J by 7 bases, and the space between the germline ends is 7 bases. Counted from cysteine to phenylalanine, this CDR3 has 12 amino acids. The only DNA kept is the CDR3, 36 bases in frame from the first base.

Overall study results and their limits: Larger estimated clonotype richness was generally found for naive subsets than for memory subsets. The genetic and exposure-history diversity represented was limited by the small number of donors. Compared with non-shared clonotypes, clonotypes shared by all four sorted-subset donors had higher generation probabilities. Based on pairwise subsampling, the degree of clonotype sharing among donors was expected to be affected by sequencing depth. Sharing across four donors was observed for approximately 5% of naive CD4, over 3% of naive CD8, about 2.5% of memory CD4, and about 0.4% of memory CD8 clonotypes. Even with the large sequencing depth, rarefaction of the sorted-subset datasets indicated that sequencing was incomplete. Sampling was restricted to blood, and TCR repertoires in tissue are likely to differ from TCR repertoires in blood.

The table lists this clone with a count of one. Its antigen is not yet known. No quality values exist for individual bases; no much larger clone is one base distant. Using the deep immunoSEQ assay, TCR CDR3 regions were amplified from genomic DNA by multiplex PCR. Genomic DNA extracted from each cell subset was distributed evenly over all wells of several immunoSEQ 96-well plates, and each plate served as one replicate. For sorted subsets, roughly 200 ng of genomic DNA, equivalent to 25,000 to 35,000 T cell genomes, went into each replicate PCR. Purified libraries were quantified with a Qubit 3.0 fluorometer, sized on a Bioanalyzer 2100, and re-quantified with the KAPA Library Quantification kit. Every immunoSEQ 96-well plate was sequenced on a separate single-read 150-cycle Illumina NextSeq 550 flow cell. The authors' pipeline ran thus. Because the immunoSEQ output included only junctional sequences and no quality scores, the filtering could not be the same as the filtering used for full-length reads. Sequences were annotated with PyIR, a Python wrapper for IgBLAST v1.9, and V/J genes and CDR3 were assigned using IMGT germline references. Reads were filtered out if the reads had weak V/J assignments (E-value above 1e-6), no CDR3, stop codons, out-of-frame junctions, or ambiguous translated residues. A V3J clonotype was defined by an identical inferred V gene, J gene, and CDR3 amino acid sequence. Percentage overlap between repertoires was calculated by dividing the number of shared unique clonotypes by the size of the smaller repertoire. Richness of each repertoire was evaluated using RTK rarefaction, the Chao1 estimator, and Recon v2.1 estimates of unobserved clonotypes. OLGA was used to compute generation probabilities for all TCRbeta clonotypes that the gDNA method yielded from a handful of donors. The table comes from immuneACCESS by way of TCRdb, which keeps in-frame sequences with V and J called. Part of the clones is missing from these tables; in studies checked, under half for an unresolved V gene and the rest for unknown reasons. V and J calls and clone size are copied from that table; D and trimming were computed from the DNA. This sample is represented by about 680,000 clones; under 95% of them were singletons. 24% of the sample rests with the top ten.

The sequence was obtained from a man between 25 and 39 years old in good health. The rearranged chain carries TRBV7-6 and TRBJ1-1; a confident D gene designation cannot be given. What was sequenced was naive CD8+ T cells sorted from blood. Interpreted using the paper, the cell subset or site label stands for: CD45RA+CCR7+. CDR3 sequence: CASSLDAREAFF. The DNA sequence follows: TGTGCCAGCAGCTTAGACGCACGTGAAGCTTTCTTT.